This T cell receptor beta chain was found in a study of cytomegalovirus exposure and HLA in healthy donors. Concerning this clone itself: No antigen is known for it.

In germline, CDR1 is SNHLY, CDR2 FYNNEI. Trimming removed 4 bases from V and 5 bases from J, with 8 bases in between. The length of the CDR3 is 13 residues. Study-level findings and limits: Rare sequences made up most TCRs, while some public TCRs were found in many donors.

Primers for the PCR totalled 60 Vbeta and 13 Jbeta. The method was immunoSEQ multiplex PCR; TCRdb's version includes in-frame clones alone and lacks a portion of them. The sample yields about 50,000 clones, of which the top ten take up around 12%. The V gene is TRBV2, the J gene TRBJ1-4; D remains ambiguous. This clonotype originated in a man younger than 35 in good health and CMV-seropositive. Sequencing was carried out using PBMCs. The CDR3 protein is CASSAQMNEKLFF. As DNA, the CDR3 is TGTGCCAGCAGTGCACAGATGAATGAAAAACTGTTTTTT.